This T cell receptor (beta chain) is drawn from a study of T cell clonotyping in hematopoietic cell transplantation. Germline CDR1 is SGHTA and CDR2 is FQGNSA. V lost 3 bases, J lost 10 bases, and 8 bases lay in between. The CDR3 spans 11 residues. Some clones are missing from TCRdb's copy, which holds only in-frame ones; the method was immunoSEQ multiplex PCR. Here the sample spans about 76,000 clones, less than 96% being singletons. Regarding time point: recipient sample about 28 days before transplant, after cytoreduction. This TCR was recovered from a woman between 50 and 59 years old with acute myeloid leukemia. Some clones in this sample may be carry-over from other donors' samples. The specimen was peripheral blood mononuclear cells, collected before stem cell transplant. The rearrangement joins TRBV7-2 to TRBJ2-3, with D uncertain. The CDR3 bases are TGTGCCAGCAGCTTCCGTACGGCGCAGTATTTT. Translation: CASSFRTAQYF.